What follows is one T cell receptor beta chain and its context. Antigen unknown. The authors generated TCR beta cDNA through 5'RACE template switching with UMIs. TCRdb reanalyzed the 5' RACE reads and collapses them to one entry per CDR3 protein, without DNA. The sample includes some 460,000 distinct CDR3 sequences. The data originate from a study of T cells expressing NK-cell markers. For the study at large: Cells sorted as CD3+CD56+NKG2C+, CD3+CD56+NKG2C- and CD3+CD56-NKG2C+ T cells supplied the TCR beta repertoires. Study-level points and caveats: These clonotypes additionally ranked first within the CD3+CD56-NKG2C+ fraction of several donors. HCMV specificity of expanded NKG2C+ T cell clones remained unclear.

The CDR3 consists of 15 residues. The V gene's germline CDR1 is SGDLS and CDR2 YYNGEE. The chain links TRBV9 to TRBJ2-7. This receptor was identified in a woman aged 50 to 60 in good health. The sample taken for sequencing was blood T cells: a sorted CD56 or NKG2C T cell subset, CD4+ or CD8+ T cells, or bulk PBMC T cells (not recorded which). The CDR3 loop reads CASSPRVGMDYEQYF.